Listed below are T cell receptor beta chains from one sample, sequenced in a study of control samples from healthy donors and cancer patients. The table came from immunoSEQ multiplex PCR; TCRdb's copy has only in-frame clones and leaves some out. In the table there are 69,000 or so clones, roughly 93% of which are singletons. The sequenced sample was blood. The receptors derive from a woman under 40 in good health. Each CDR3 is given with its conserved first and last residue. The order of the fields is clone size, V gene, J gene, D gene, CDR3 protein, CDR3 DNA. A D gene is named only where the DNA matches it firmly. Clone size appears in some rows only: once, few, many, or a class for an expanded clone.

clone size: -
V gene: TRBV10-2
J gene: TRBJ1-5
D gene: -
CDR3 protein: CASSRYRDNQPQHF
CDR3 DNA: TGCGCCAGCAGTAGATACAGGGACAATCAGCCCCAGCATTTT

clone size: many
V gene: TRBV19
J gene: TRBJ1-2
D gene: TRBD1
CDR3 protein: CASMGTGPYGYTF
CDR3 DNA: TGTGCCAGTATGGGGACAGGCCCCTATGGCTACACCTTC

clone size: once
V gene: TRBV10-3
J gene: TRBJ2-3
D gene: TRBD1
CDR3 protein: CAIRGTGDLDTQYF
CDR3 DNA: TGTGCCATCAGGGGGACAGGGGATTTAGATACGCAGTATTTT

clone size: -
V gene: TRBV24-1
J gene: TRBJ2-5
D gene: -
CDR3 protein: CATSDFRDQKETQYF
CDR3 DNA: TGTGCCACCAGTGATTTCCGGGACCAAAAAGAGACCCAGTACTTC

clone size: -
V gene: TRBV7-9
J gene: TRBJ1-4
D gene: -
CDR3 protein: CASSFLATNEKLFF
CDR3 DNA: TGTGCCAGCAGCTTTCTCGCCACTAATGAAAAACTGTTTTTT

clone size: -
V gene: TRBV5-8
J gene: TRBJ1-6
D gene: -
CDR3 protein: CASSFEEGYNSPLHF
CDR3 DNA: TGTGCCAGCAGCTTTGAGGAGGGCTATAATTCACCCCTCCACTTT

clone size: -
V gene: TRBV5-4
J gene: TRBJ1-4
D gene: -
CDR3 protein: CASSRSGTRSNEKLFF
CDR3 DNA: TGTGCCAGCAGCAGATCGGGTACGCGGTCTAATGAAAAACTGTTTTTT

clone size: -
V gene: TRBV6-1
J gene: TRBJ1-1
D gene: TRBD1
CDR3 protein: CASREDRAVLTEAFF
CDR3 DNA: TGTGCCAGCAGGGAAGACAGGGCGGTGCTCACTGAAGCTTTCTTT

clone size: -
V gene: TRBV28
J gene: TRBJ1-6
D gene: -
CDR3 protein: CASRFWDVNSPLHF
CDR3 DNA: TGTGCCAGTCGCTTTTGGGACGTGAATTCACCCCTCCACTTT

clone size: once
V gene: TRBV7-8
J gene: TRBJ1-1
D gene: TRBD1
CDR3 protein: CASSLALGGRTEAFF
CDR3 DNA: TGTGCCAGCAGCTTAGCGCTAGGGGGCCGGACTGAAGCTTTCTTT

clone size: -
V gene: TRBV4-2
J gene: TRBJ2-5
D gene: -
CDR3 protein: CASSQTGQYQETQYF
CDR3 DNA: TGTGCCAGCAGCCAGACCGGACAATACCAAGAGACCCAGTACTTC

clone size: -
V gene: TRBV27
J gene: TRBJ1-2
D gene: -
CDR3 protein: CASSLSAGVYGDYGYTF
CDR3 DNA: TGTGCCAGCAGTTTATCGGCGGGGGTCTACGGAGACTATGGCTACACCTTC

clone size: -
V gene: TRBV7-9
J gene: TRBJ1-4
D gene: -
CDR3 protein: CASSLGLGQYEKLFF
CDR3 DNA: TGTGCCAGCAGCTTAGGTTTGGGGCAGTATGAAAAACTGTTTTTT

clone size: -
V gene: TRBV18
J gene: TRBJ1-6
D gene: -
CDR3 protein: CASSPRPIGQKNSPLHF
CDR3 DNA: TGTGCCAGCTCACCCCGTCCGATTGGACAGAAAAATTCACCCCTCCACTTT

clone size: -
V gene: TRBV19
J gene: TRBJ1-2
D gene: -
CDR3 protein: CASSPTQGRHGYTF
CDR3 DNA: TGTGCCAGTAGCCCAACACAGGGAAGGCATGGCTACACCTTC

clone size: -
V gene: TRBV27
J gene: TRBJ2-1
D gene: -
CDR3 protein: CASSLVGSYNEQFF
CDR3 DNA: TGTGCCAGCAGTTTAGTGGGCAGCTACAATGAGCAGTTCTTC

clone size: -
V gene: TRBV18
J gene: TRBJ2-2
D gene: -
CDR3 protein: CASSPSKGVTGELFF
CDR3 DNA: TGTGCCAGCTCACCGAGCAAAGGGGTCACCGGGGAGCTGTTTTTT

clone size: once
V gene: TRBV5-4
J gene: TRBJ1-6
D gene: -
CDR3 protein: CASSLASRAYNSPLHF
CDR3 DNA: TGTGCCAGCAGCTTGGCCAGCAGGGCCTATAATTCACCCCTCCACTTT

clone size: -
V gene: TRBV10-2
J gene: TRBJ1-5
D gene: -
CDR3 protein: CASSESRSFGYSNQPQHF
CDR3 DNA: TGCGCCAGCAGTGAGTCGAGGTCCTTTGGTTATAGCAATCAGCCCCAGCATTTT

clone size: -
V gene: TRBV9
J gene: TRBJ2-7
D gene: TRBD1
CDR3 protein: CASSGGAGGADEQYF
CDR3 DNA: TGTGCCAGCAGCGGAGGGGCAGGGGGCGCGGACGAGCAGTACTTC

clone size: -
V gene: TRBV2
J gene: TRBJ1-5
D gene: -
CDR3 protein: CASSVEGLGNQPQHF
CDR3 DNA: TGTGCCAGCAGTGTGGAGGGGTTGGGCAATCAGCCCCAGCATTTT

clone size: once
V gene: TRBV24-1
J gene: TRBJ2-1
D gene: TRBD1
CDR3 protein: CATSDPGDRGRDEQFF
CDR3 DNA: TGTGCCACCAGTGATCCAGGGGACAGGGGCAGGGATGAGCAGTTCTTC

clone size: once
V gene: TRBV12-3/TRBV12-4
J gene: TRBJ1-2
D gene: -
CDR3 protein: CASSLQGQRGYTF
CDR3 DNA: TGTGCCAGCAGTTTACAGGGGCAGCGGGGCTACACCTTC

clone size: -
V gene: TRBV4-1
J gene: TRBJ2-5
D gene: TRBD2
CDR3 protein: CASSQNGGGVETQYF
CDR3 DNA: TGCGCCAGCAGCCAAAACGGGGGGGGAGTAGAGACCCAGTACTTC

clone size: once
V gene: TRBV7-9
J gene: TRBJ1-1
D gene: -
CDR3 protein: CASSLWLNTEAFF
CDR3 DNA: TGTGCCAGCAGCTTATGGCTTAACACTGAAGCTTTCTTT

clone size: -
V gene: TRBV7-9
J gene: TRBJ2-3
D gene: TRBD2
CDR3 protein: CASSGRGVTDTQYF
CDR3 DNA: TGTGCCAGCAGCGGACGGGGGGTTACAGATACGCAGTATTTT

clone size: -
V gene: TRBV21-1
J gene: TRBJ1-5
D gene: -
CDR3 protein: CARKRGQGDNQPQHF
CDR3 DNA: TGTGCCAGAAAAAGGGGCCAGGGTGACAATCAGCCCCAGCATTTT

clone size: -
V gene: TRBV27
J gene: TRBJ2-1
D gene: -
CDR3 protein: CASSLRERSSYNEQFF
CDR3 DNA: TGTGCCAGCAGTTTAAGGGAACGGTCCTCCTACAATGAGCAGTTCTTC

clone size: -
V gene: TRBV9
J gene: TRBJ1-3
D gene: TRBD1
CDR3 protein: CASSVGQGLSGNTIYF
CDR3 DNA: TGTGCCAGCAGCGTAGGACAGGGACTCTCTGGAAACACCATATATTTT

clone size: -
V gene: TRBV5-1
J gene: TRBJ1-1
D gene: -
CDR3 protein: CASSLGIGAGDTEAFF
CDR3 DNA: TGCGCCAGCAGCTTGGGGATTGGTGCGGGGGACACTGAAGCTTTCTTT

clone size: -
V gene: TRBV10-3
J gene: TRBJ1-5
D gene: TRBD1
CDR3 protein: CAISEGDSSNQPQHF
CDR3 DNA: TGTGCCATCAGTGAGGGGGACAGCTCTAATCAGCCCCAGCATTTT

clone size: -
V gene: TRBV15
J gene: TRBJ2-5
D gene: -
CDR3 protein: CATSRAPVETQYF
CDR3 DNA: TGTGCCACCAGCAGAGCTCCGGTGGAGACCCAGTACTTC

clone size: -
V gene: TRBV14
J gene: TRBJ2-7
D gene: -
CDR3 protein: CASSPGPLYEQYF
CDR3 DNA: TGTGCCAGCAGCCCGGGACCACTCTACGAGCAGTACTTC

clone size: -
V gene: TRBV29-1
J gene: TRBJ2-7
D gene: TRBD1
CDR3 protein: CSVRGTGMDYEQYF
CDR3 DNA: TGCAGCGTTAGGGGGACAGGGATGGACTACGAGCAGTACTTC